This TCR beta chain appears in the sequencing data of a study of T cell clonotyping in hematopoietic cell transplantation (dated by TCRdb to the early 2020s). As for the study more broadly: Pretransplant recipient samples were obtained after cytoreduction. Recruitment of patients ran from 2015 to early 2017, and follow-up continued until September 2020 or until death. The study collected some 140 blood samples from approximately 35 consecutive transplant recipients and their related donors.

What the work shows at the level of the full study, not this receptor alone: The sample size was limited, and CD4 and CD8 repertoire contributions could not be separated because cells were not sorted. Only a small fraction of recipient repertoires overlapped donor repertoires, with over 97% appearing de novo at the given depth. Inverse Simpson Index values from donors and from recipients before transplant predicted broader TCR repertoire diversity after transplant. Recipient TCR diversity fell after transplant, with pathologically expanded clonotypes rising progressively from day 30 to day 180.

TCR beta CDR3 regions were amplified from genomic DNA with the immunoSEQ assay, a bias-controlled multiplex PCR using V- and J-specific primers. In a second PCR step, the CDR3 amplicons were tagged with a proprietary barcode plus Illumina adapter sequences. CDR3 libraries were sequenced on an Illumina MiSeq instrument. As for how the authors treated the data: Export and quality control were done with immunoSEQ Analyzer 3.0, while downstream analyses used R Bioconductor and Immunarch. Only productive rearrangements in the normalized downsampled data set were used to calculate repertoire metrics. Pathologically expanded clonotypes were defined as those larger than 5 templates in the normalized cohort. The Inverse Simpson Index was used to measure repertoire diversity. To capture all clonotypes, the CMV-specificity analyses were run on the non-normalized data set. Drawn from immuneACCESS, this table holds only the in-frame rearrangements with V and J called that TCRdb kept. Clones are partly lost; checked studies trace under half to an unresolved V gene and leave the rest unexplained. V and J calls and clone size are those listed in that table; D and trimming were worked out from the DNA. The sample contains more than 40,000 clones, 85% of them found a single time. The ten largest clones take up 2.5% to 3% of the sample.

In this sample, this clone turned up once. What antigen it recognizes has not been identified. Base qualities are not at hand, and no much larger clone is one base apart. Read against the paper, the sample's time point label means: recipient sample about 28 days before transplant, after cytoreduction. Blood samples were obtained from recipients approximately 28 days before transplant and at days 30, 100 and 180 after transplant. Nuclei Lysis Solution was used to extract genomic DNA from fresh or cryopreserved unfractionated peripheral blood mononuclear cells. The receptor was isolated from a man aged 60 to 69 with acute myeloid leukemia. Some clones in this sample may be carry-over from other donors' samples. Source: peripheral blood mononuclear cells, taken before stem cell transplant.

The DNA is TGTGCCAGCAGCTTAAGACCGGGACTAGCGACCTACGAGCAGTACTTC. It specifies CASSLRPGLATYEQYF. In this chain, TRBV7-9 is recombined with TRBJ2-7; TRBD2 matches 10 bases in the middle. After removal of 2 bases from V and 2 bases from J, the junction retains 6 bases not matched to a gene. Taken from the germline V gene (reference sequence), the CDR1 and CDR2 loops are SEHNR and FQNEAQ. The CDR3 goes from the cysteine to the phenylalanine over 16 residues. CDR3 DNA only is kept here, 48 bases in frame from base 1.